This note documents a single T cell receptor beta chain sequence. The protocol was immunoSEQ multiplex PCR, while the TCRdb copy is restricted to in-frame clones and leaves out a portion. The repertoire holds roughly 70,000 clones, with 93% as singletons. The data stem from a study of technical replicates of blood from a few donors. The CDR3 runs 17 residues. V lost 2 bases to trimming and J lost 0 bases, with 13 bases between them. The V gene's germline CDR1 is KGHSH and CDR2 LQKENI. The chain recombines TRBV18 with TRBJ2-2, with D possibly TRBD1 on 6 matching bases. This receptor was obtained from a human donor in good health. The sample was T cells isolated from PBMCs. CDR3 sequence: CASSPEGTGPNTGELFF. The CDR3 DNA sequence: TGTGCCAGCTCACCAGAGGGTACAGGGCCGAACACCGGGGAGCTGTTTTTT. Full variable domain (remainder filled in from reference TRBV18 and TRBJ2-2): NAGVMQNPRHLVRRRGQEARLRCSPMKGHSHVYWYRQLPEEGLKFMVYLQKENIIDESGMPKERFSAEFPKEGPSILRIQQVVRGDSAAYFCASSPEGTGPNTGELFFGEGSRLTVL.